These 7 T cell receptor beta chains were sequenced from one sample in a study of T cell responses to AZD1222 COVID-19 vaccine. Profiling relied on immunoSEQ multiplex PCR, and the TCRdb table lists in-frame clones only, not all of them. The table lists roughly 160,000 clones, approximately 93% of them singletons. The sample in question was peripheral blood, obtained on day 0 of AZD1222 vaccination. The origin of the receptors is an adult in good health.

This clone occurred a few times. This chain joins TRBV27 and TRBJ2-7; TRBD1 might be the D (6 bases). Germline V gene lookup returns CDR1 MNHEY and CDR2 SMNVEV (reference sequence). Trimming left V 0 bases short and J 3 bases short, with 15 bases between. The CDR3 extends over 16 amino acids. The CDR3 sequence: CASSLSRGTGNYEQYF. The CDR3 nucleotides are TGTGCCAGCAGTTTATCGAGGGGGACCGGCAACTACGAGCAGTACTTC.

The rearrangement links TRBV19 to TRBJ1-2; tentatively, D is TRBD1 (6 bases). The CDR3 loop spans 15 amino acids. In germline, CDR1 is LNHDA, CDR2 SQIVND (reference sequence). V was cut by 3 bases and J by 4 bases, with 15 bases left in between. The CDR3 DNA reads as TGTGCCAGTAGTATTTCCGCAGGGGCATTCTATGGCTACACCTTC. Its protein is CASSISAGAFYGYTF.

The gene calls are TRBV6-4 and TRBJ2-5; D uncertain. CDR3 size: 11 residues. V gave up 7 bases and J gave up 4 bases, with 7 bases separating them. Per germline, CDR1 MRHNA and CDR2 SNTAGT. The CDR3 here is CASTGAETQYF. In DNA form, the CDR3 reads TGTGCCAGCACAGGAGCAGAGACCCAGTACTTC.

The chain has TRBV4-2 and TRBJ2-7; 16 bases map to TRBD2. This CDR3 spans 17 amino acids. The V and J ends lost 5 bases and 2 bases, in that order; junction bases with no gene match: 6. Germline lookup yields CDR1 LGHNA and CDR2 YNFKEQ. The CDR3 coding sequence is TGTGCCAGCAGCGTCTCCGGGACTAGCGGGGGGGCCTACGAGCAGTACTTC. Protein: CASSVSGTSGGAYEQYF.

The CDR3 spells CATSRDGGSLAYGYTF. For the CDR3, the DNA is TGTGCCACCAGCAGAGATGGGGGGAGTTTAGCCTATGGCTACACCTTC. The rearrangement uses TRBV15 and TRBJ1-2, with D maybe TRBD1 (5 bases). The CDR3 runs 16 residues. V shed 0 bases and J shed 4 bases, with 15 bases lying between them. The germline V gene encodes CDR1 LNHNV and CDR2 YYDKDF (reference sequence).

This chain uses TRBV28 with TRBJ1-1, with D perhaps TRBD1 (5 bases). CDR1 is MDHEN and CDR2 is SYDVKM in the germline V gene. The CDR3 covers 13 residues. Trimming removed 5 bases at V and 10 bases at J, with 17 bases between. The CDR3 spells CASSPDSKLAAFF. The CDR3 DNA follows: TGTGCCAGCAGTCCCGACAGTAAGTTGGCAGCTTTCTTT.

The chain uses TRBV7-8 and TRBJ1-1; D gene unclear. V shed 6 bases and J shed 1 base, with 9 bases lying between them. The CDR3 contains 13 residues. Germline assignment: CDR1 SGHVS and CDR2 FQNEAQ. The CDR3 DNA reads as TGTGCCAGCAGAACTTGGGGGAACACTGAAGCTTTCTTT. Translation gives CASRTWGNTEAFF.